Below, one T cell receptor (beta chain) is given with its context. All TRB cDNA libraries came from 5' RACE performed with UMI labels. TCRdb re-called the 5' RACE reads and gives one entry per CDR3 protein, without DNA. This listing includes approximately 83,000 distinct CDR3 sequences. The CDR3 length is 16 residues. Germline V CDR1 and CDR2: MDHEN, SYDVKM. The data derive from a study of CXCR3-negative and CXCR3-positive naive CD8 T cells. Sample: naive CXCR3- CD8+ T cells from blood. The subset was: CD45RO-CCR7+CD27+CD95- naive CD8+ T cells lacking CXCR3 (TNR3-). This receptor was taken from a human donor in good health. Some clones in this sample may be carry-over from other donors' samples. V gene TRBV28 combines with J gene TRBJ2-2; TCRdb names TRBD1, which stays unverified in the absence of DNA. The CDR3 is CASRPLPGTNTGELFF.